A selection of T cell receptor beta chains follows, all from one sample in a study of blood T cell repertoires in COVID-19. Generated by immunoSEQ multiplex PCR, the TCRdb table keeps only in-frame clones and is missing some. The profile shows 170,000 or so clones, 88% of them singletons. Sequences were obtained from PBMCs or T cells enriched from blood (not recorded which). The receptors come from a woman aged 18-35 years who had recovered from COVID-19. Each CDR3 is given with its conserved first and last residue. D genes are given only for firm matches. Part of the rows lack a size; the others show once, few, many or a class for expanded clones.

TRBV2	few	TRBD2	TRBJ2-2	CASSSLAGGTGELFF	TGTGCCAGCAGTTCACTAGCGGGGGGCACCGGGGAGCTGTTTTTT
TRBV2	NA	NA	TRBJ1-1	CASRADRLNTEAFF	TGTGCCAGCAGGGCAGACAGATTAAACACTGAAGCTTTCTTT
TRBV28	NA	NA	TRBJ1-1	CASSLFEREVSF	TGTGCCAGCAGTTTATTTGAAAGGGAGGTTTCATTT
TRBV19	NA	TRBD2	TRBJ2-7	CASSIGWSGGSSYEQYF	TGTGCCAGTAGTATCGGGTGGAGCGGGGGATCGTCCTACGAGCAGTACTTC
TRBV7-8	NA	TRBD2	TRBJ2-1	CASRRRLAGASSSYNEQFF	TGTGCCAGCAGACGTCGTCTAGCGGGCGCTTCGAGCTCCTACAATGAGCAGTTCTTC
TRBV6-5	few	NA	TRBJ1-1	CASSYSLGGNTEAFF	TGTGCCAGCAGTTACTCACTAGGTGGGAACACTGAAGCTTTCTTT
TRBV5-1	NA	NA	TRBJ1-2	CASSFHGRGYTF	TGCGCCAGCAGCTTCCACGGGAGGGGCTACACCTTC
TRBV27	once	NA	TRBJ1-2	CASSPGGHYGYTF	TGTGCCAGCAGCCCCGGGGGTCACTATGGCTACACCTTC
TRBV7-9	once	TRBD1	TRBJ1-2	CASSPTGGSYGYTF	TGTGCCAGCAGCCCCACAGGGGGTAGCTATGGCTACACCTTC
TRBV30	few	NA	TRBJ1-1	CAWSEGVQNTEAFF	TGTGCCTGGAGTGAGGGGGTGCAGAACACTGAAGCTTTCTTT
TRBV29-1	NA	TRBD1	TRBJ2-7	CSVEGGQGGPSYEQYF	TGCAGCGTTGAAGGGGGACAGGGGGGTCCCTCCTACGAGCAGTACTTC